This T cell receptor beta chain appears in the sequencing data of a study of vaccination effects on CD4 cells after COVID-19. A remark on this clone: What it binds is not known.

TCRdb keeps only in-frame clones here, not all; method: immunoSEQ multiplex PCR. This table has some 40,000 clones, more than 65% appearing once. Having been cultured for less than 12 days, the cells underwent CD4+ T cell isolation. The vaccine given was either BNT162b2 or mRNA-1273, in two doses. The length of the CDR3 is 15 residues. Germline CDR1 reads SGHTA; CDR2 reads FQGNSA. After removal of 5 bases from V and 5 bases from J, the junction contained 6 bases not matched to a gene. Study outcomes and limitations: Within healthy vaccinees, only 1 of 255 vaccine-induced clones displayed cross-reactivity with common cold coronaviruses.

The rearrangement joins TRBV7-2 to TRBJ2-2, with 9 bases matching TRBD2. This sample comprised CD4+ T cells from PBMCs cultured without peptide, obtained after COVID-19 vaccination. The receptor's source is a human donor who received a COVID-19 vaccine. In DNA form, the CDR3 reads TGTGCCAGCAGCCCGGGACTAGCTGAGACCGGGGAGCTGTTTTTT. It codes for CASSPGLAETGELFF. Full variable domain (rest looked up from reference TRBV7-2 and TRBJ2-2): GAGVSQSPSNKVTEKGKDVELRCDPISGHTALYWYRQSLGQGLEFLIYFQGNSAPDKSGLPSDRFSAERTGGSVSTLTIQRTQQEDSAVYLCASSPGLAETGELFFGEGSRLTVL.